This T cell receptor beta chain came from a study of identical twins. cDNA molecules carried unique molecular identifiers, and template switching added a universal primer site. TCRdb re-called the 5' RACE reads with MiXCR, one entry per CDR3 protein. Of fewer than 550,000 distinct CDR3 sequences in the sample, roughly 15% were seen once. No donor was unhealthy or non-Caucasian. The CDR3 spans 15 residues. The germline CDR1 and CDR2 sequences are SNHLY and FYNNEI. Germline trimming cut 6 bases from V and 2 bases from J; bases unmatched to any gene: 7. These data also formed part of another study, on yellow fever vaccine responses in identical twins. That report notes: Each twin's T cell response to the vaccine was reported to look partly convergent and partly personalized.

The chain uses TRBV2 and TRBJ2-3; 8 nucleotides match TRBD2. This TCR came from a woman under 30 in good health. Sequencing input: CD4+ T cells sorted from blood. CDR3 nucleotides: TGTGCCAGCAGGGTAGCGGGGCCTATCACAGATACGCAGTATTTT. The encoded protein is CASRVAGPITDTQYF.